The 27 T cell receptor beta chains below come from one sample, sequenced in a study of cytomegalovirus exposure and HLA in healthy donors. The assay was immunoSEQ multiplex PCR, and TCRdb's table has in-frame clones only and misses some. Here the sample spans approximately 230,000 clones, roughly 84% being singletons. The material sequenced was PBMCs. Receptors were obtained from a man aged 18 to 30 in good health and CMV-seropositive.

This rearrangement joins TRBV4-3 to TRBJ2-3; 8 bases map to TRBD1. The CDR3 length is 15 residues. Germline CDR1 and CDR2: LGHNA and YSLEER. V was clipped by 5 bases and J by 2 bases; unmatched bases: 6. The CDR3 DNA follows: TGCGCCAGCAGCACCCGGACAGGGAACACAGATACGCAGTATTTT. It encodes CASSTRTGNTDTQYF.

This clone was counted once. The chain employs TRBV27 and TRBJ2-6, with D perhaps matching TRBD1 or TRBD2 (5 bases each). CDR3 size: 16 residues. Trimming took off 6 bases at V and 1 base at J, with 13 bases between the two ends. Germline CDR1 is MNHEY and CDR2 is SMNVEV (reference sequence). In DNA form, the CDR3 reads TGTGCCAGCAGCTCTCGGGGACGGTCTGGGGCCAACGTCCTGACTTTC. Amino acids: CASSSRGRSGANVLTF.

The chain has TRBV9 and TRBJ2-7; D might be TRBD1 (5 bases). Trimming stripped 4 bases from V and 6 bases from J, with 20 bases between. CDR1 SGDLS and CDR2 YYNGEE come from the germline V gene. There are 15 residues in the CDR3. The CDR3 coding sequence is TGTGCCAGCAGCCTCCGCTCCTCCTGGGGCCCCGAGCAGTACTTC. Residues: CASSLRSSWGPEQYF.

This clone was picked up one time. The V gene is TRBV5-1, the J gene TRBJ1-1, with no clear D. From germline, CDR1 is SGHRS and CDR2 YFSETQ. Trimming cost V 5 bases and J 0 bases, with 14 bases left between them. This CDR3 is 15 amino acids long. CDR3: CASRLSATMNTEAFF. Here the CDR3 DNA reads TGCGCCAGCAGGTTGTCAGCTACAATGAACACTGAAGCTTTCTTT.

CDR3 loop: CSASALDEQYF. CDR3 bases: TGCAGTGCTAGTGCCCTAGACGAGCAGTACTTC. The chain carries TRBV20-1 and TRBJ2-7; D is undetermined. This CDR3 is 11 amino acids long. V dropped 3 bases and J dropped 5 bases, with 8 bases sitting between them. Germline V gene sequence: CDR1 DFQATT, CDR2 SNEGSKA (reference sequence).

This chain joins TRBV30 and TRBJ2-1; 7 bases agree with TRBD1. Germline values: CDR1 GTSNPN, CDR2 SVGIG (reference sequence). This CDR3 has 15 residues. The ends lost 3 bases at V and 8 bases at J; junction bases unmatched: 13. The CDR3 protein is CAWSPARGRWDEQFF. DNA for the CDR3: TGTGCCTGGAGCCCGGCAAGGGGGCGCTGGGATGAGCAGTTCTTC. Drawing the rest from reference TRBV30 and TRBJ2-1, the complete variable domain is SQTIHQWPATLVQPVGSPLSLECTVEGTSNPNLYWYRQAAGRGLQLLFYSVGIGQISSEVPQNLSASRPQDRQFILSSKKLLLSDSGFYLCAWSPARGRWDEQFFGPGTRLTVL.

J is TRBJ2-7 and V is TRBV14, with D perhaps being TRBD1 or TRBD2 (6 bases each). The CDR3 sequence is 15 residues long. V was cut by 6 bases and J by 7 bases, with 22 bases left in between. From germline, CDR1 is SGHDN and CDR2 FVKESK. The CDR3 protein is CASSEGGSLIEEQYF. The DNA for the CDR3 is TGTGCCAGCAGTGAAGGGGGGAGTCTGATAGAGGAGCAGTACTTC. The full variable domain, rest sourced from reference TRBV14 and TRBJ2-7, is EAGVTQFPSHSVIEKGQTVTLRCDPISGHDNLYWYRRVMGKEIKFLLHFVKESKQDESGMPNNRFLAERTGGTYSTLKVQPAELEDSGVYFCASSEGGSLIEEQYFGPGTRLTVT.

This clone was counted only a few times. V is TRBV28 and J is TRBJ1-5; perhaps TRBD1 as D (6 bases). CDR1 MDHEN and CDR2 SYDVKM come from the germline V gene. The CDR3 has 15 residues. Trimming shortened V by 11 bases and J by 0 bases, and 17 bases separated the two germline ends. The CDR3 region has the DNA TGTGCCGGACAAACAGGGCGCAATAGCAATCAGCCCCAGCATTTT. Translating gives CAGQTGRNSNQPQHF. The full variable domain, with the rest looked up from reference TRBV28 and TRBJ1-5, is DVKVTQSSRYLVKRTGEKVFLECVQDMDHENMFWYRQDPGLGLRLIYFSYDVKMKEKGDIPEGYSVSREKKERFSLILESASTNQTSMYLCAGQTGRNSNQPQHFGDGTRLSIL.

The chain combines TRBV28 with TRBJ2-7; weak D call: TRBD2 (6 bases). The CDR3 runs to 13 residues. V gave up 2 bases and J gave up 5 bases, with 10 bases separating them. Germline V CDR1 and CDR2: MDHEN, SYDVKM. The CDR3 loop is CASSLGGKDEQYF. The CDR3 coding sequence is TGTGCCAGCAGTTTAGGGGGGAAGGACGAGCAGTACTTC.

The CDR3 DNA reads TGTGCCAGCAGTTTATTCGACGGGGGGTACAATGAGCAGTTCTTC. It yields the protein CASSLFDGGYNEQFF. This chain links TRBV27 with TRBJ2-1, with 7 nucleotides matching TRBD2. The CDR3 spans 15 residues. V lost 1 base, J lost 4 bases, and 4 bases stayed unmatched. CDR1 and CDR2 (germline): MNHEY, SMNVEV (reference sequence).

In its sample, this clone was seen a few times. The gene calls are TRBV5-4 and TRBJ2-7; D unresolved. CDR1 SGHNT and CDR2 YYREEE come from the germline V gene (reference sequence). The CDR3 is 13 residues long. Trimming took off 2 bases at V and 3 bases at J, with 9 bases between the two ends. The CDR3 region has the DNA TGTGCCAGCAGCTTAAGAGGAAACTACGAGCAGTACTTC. Translating gives CASSLRGNYEQYF. Together with reference TRBV5-4 and TRBJ2-7, the CDR3 gives the full variable domain: ETGVTQSPTHLIKTRGQQVTLRCSSQSGHNTVSWYQQALGQGPQFIFQYYREEENGRGNFPPRFSGLQFPNYSSELNVNALELDDSALYLCASSLRGNYEQYFGPGTRLTVT.

A few counts support this clone. The chain links TRBV5-1 to TRBJ1-2; D is undetermined. Germline CDR1 is SGHRS and CDR2 is YFSETQ. Trimming pared 0 bases from V and 8 bases from J, leaving 17 bases between. The CDR3 runs 15 residues. The CDR3 nucleotides are TGCGCCAGCAGCTTGGCGGCCCAAACGTCAGGAGGCTACACCTTC. This sequence encodes CASSLAAQTSGGYTF.

Here the CDR3 DNA reads TGTGCCACCAGCATTGAACTAGCGGGTAACTACGAGCAGTACTTC. This translates into CATSIELAGNYEQYF. The chain uses TRBV15 and TRBJ2-7; 9 nucleotides match TRBD2. The CDR3 has 15 amino acids. The V and J ends lost 4 bases and 3 bases, in that order; junction bases with no gene match: 7. Germline CDR1 reads LNHNV; CDR2 reads YYDKDF (reference sequence).

The chain employs TRBV6-1 and TRBJ2-7; the D call may be TRBD1 or TRBD2 (5 bases each). This CDR3 contains 15 residues. Trimming took 5 bases from V and 2 from J, leaving 16 bases between them. The V gene's germline CDR1 is MNHNS and CDR2 SASEGT. The CDR3 loop reads CASSLERDGPYEQYF. CDR3 sequence (DNA): TGTGCCAGCAGTCTAGAAAGGGACGGCCCCTACGAGCAGTACTTC.

The chain has TRBV7-3 and TRBJ2-3; D tentatively fits TRBD1 or TRBD2 (5 bases each). Germline V lookup: CDR1 SGHTA, CDR2 FQGTGA. Trimming left V 0 bases short and J 1 base short, with 14 bases between. CDR3 length: 17 amino acids. In nucleotides, the CDR3 is TGTGCCAGCAGCTTAACCCACGGGACGGGACGCACAGATACGCAGTATTTT. Amino acid sequence: CASSLTHGTGRTDTQYF.

This chain links TRBV25-1 with TRBJ2-5; 7 bases match TRBD2. From germline, CDR1 is MGHDK and CDR2 SYGVNS. J lost 6 bases, V lost 5 bases, and 15 bases had no gene match. The CDR3 covers 16 residues. CDR3 nucleotide sequence: TGTGCCAGCAGTCCACGAATGGGAGGGTCGCGAAAGACCCAGTACTTC. Amino acids: CASSPRMGGSRKTQYF. The variable domain in full, completed from reference TRBV25-1 and TRBJ2-5, reads EADIYQTPRYLVIGTGKKITLECSQTMGHDKMYWYQQDPGMELHLIHYSYGVNSTEKGDLSSESTVSRIRTEHFPLTLESARPSHTSQYLCASSPRMGGSRKTQYFGPGTRLLVL.

This clone was recorded once. This chain uses TRBV7-7 with TRBJ2-1; maybe TRBD2 (5 bases). CDR1 is SSHAT, CDR2 FNYEAQ, per germline (reference sequence). The CDR3 loop spans 16 amino acids. The V end was cut by 1 base, the J end by 2 bases, with 12 bases between. Written as DNA, the CDR3 is TGTGCCAGCAGCTTAGATCTAGCAGGCGCCTACAATGAGCAGTTCTTC. This encodes CASSLDLAGAYNEQFF.

This chain connects TRBV5-1 to TRBJ2-7; TRBD2 aligns across 7 bases. The CDR3 loop spans 13 amino acids. J was trimmed by 2 bases and V by 4 bases; bases with no gene match: 3. Per germline, CDR1 SGHRS and CDR2 YFSETQ. DNA for the CDR3: TGCGCCAGCAGCCGGAGCGGGGCCTACGAGCAGTACTTC. Its protein is CASSRSGAYEQYF.

This chain uses TRBV5-1 with TRBJ1-1; TRBD1 matches 8 bases. Trimming at V came to 4 bases and at J to 1 base, leaving 9 bases not matched to a gene. This CDR3 comprises 16 residues. The germline CDR1 and CDR2 sequences are SGHRS and YFSETQ. The CDR3 region has the DNA TGCGCCAGCAGCCTTCTACCGACAGGGGAGAACACTGAAGCTTTCTTT. Translating gives CASSLLPTGENTEAFF.

J is TRBJ2-7 and V is TRBV6-5; 7 bases are a match to TRBD1. After removal of 1 base from V and 1 base from J, the junction contained 4 bases not matched to a gene. The CDR3 spans 15 residues. Germline V gives CDR1 MNHEY, CDR2 SVGAGI. The CDR3 DNA follows: TGTGCCAGCAGTTACTTCGGGACAGCATCCTACGAGCAGTACTTC. It yields the protein CASSYFGTASYEQYF.

The J gene is TRBJ2-1, the V gene TRBV13; TRBD1 agrees at 9 bases. Germline V lookup: CDR1 PRHDT, CDR2 FYEKMQ (reference sequence). V lost 7 bases, J lost 5 bases, and 12 bases stayed unmatched. The CDR3 consists of 16 residues. CDR3 in amino acids: CASNPRGTGKDNEQFF. The CDR3 bases are TGTGCCAGCAACCCAAGGGGGACAGGGAAGGACAATGAGCAGTTCTTC.

This clone was seen more than once but under ten times. The J gene is TRBJ1-5, the V gene TRBV7-9; D gene uncertain. The CDR3 has 15 amino acids. The germline gives CDR1 SEHNR, CDR2 FQNEAQ (reference sequence). V lost 5 bases and J lost 6, with 17 bases in between. The CDR3 nucleotides read TGTGCCAGCAGCCCGAGCTCCCCTGGAATTCAGCCCCAGCATTTT. It is translated as CASSPSSPGIQPQHF.

The V call is TRBV5-1, the J call TRBJ2-1; perhaps TRBD1 as D (5 bases). V lost 4 bases and J lost 4, with 12 bases in between. The CDR3 has 14 amino acids. Germline CDR1 is SGHRS and CDR2 is YFSETQ. The CDR3 DNA follows: TGCGCCAGCAGCCTAACGACAGAGTACAATGAGCAGTTCTTC. This sequence encodes CASSLTTEYNEQFF.

The J gene is TRBJ2-7, the V gene TRBV4-2; tentative D call: TRBD2 (5 bases). The CDR3 spans 16 residues. V lost 0 bases, J lost 0 bases, and 12 bases lay in between. Germline V CDR1 and CDR2: LGHNA, YNFKEQ. The CDR3 sequence is CASSQESSLSSYEQYF. CDR3 DNA sequence: TGTGCCAGCAGCCAAGAATCTAGCCTGAGCTCCTACGAGCAGTACTTC.

V usage is TRBV5-4 and J usage is TRBJ2-5, with TRBD2 as a possible D gene (5 bases). Germline CDR1 reads SGHNT; CDR2 reads YYREEE (reference sequence). The CDR3 length is 14 residues. V shed 4 bases and J shed 0 bases, with 10 bases lying between them. Here the CDR3 DNA reads TGTGCCAGCAGCCCTACCGGGGACCAAGAGACCCAGTACTTC. It yields the protein CASSPTGDQETQYF.

The chain has TRBV25-1 and TRBJ1-1; 9 bases match TRBD1. This CDR3 is 13 amino acids long. With 4 bases clipped from V and 10 bases from J, the junction kept 7 bases outside the gene matches. CDR1 and CDR2 (germline): MGHDK, SYGVNS. This CDR3 reads CASSGTGVLSAFF. The CDR3 DNA is TGTGCCAGCAGTGGGACAGGGGTGTTATCAGCTTTCTTT. Using reference TRBV25-1 and TRBJ1-1 for the parts outside the CDR3, the full variable domain is EADIYQTPRYLVIGTGKKITLECSQTMGHDKMYWYQQDPGMELHLIHYSYGVNSTEKGDLSSESTVSRIRTEHFPLTLESARPSHTSQYLCASSGTGVLSAFFGQGTRLTVV.

The genes are TRBV7-9 and TRBJ1-1; possibly TRBD1 for D (6 bases). The length of the CDR3 is 13 residues. The V and J ends lost 7 bases and 8 bases respectively, with 17 bases between them. In germline, CDR1 is SEHNR, CDR2 FQNEAQ (reference sequence). The CDR3 here is CASKEEGQPEAFF. In nucleotides, the CDR3 is TGTGCCAGCAAGGAAGAAGGACAGCCCGAAGCTTTCTTT.